The T cell receptor beta chain described here comes from a study of CD8+CD57+ T cells in acquired aplastic anemia. Study in general: Each DNA sample taken from sorted CD4+ and CD8+ cells came to about 3 ug on average. Findings and limits, study-wide: Patients and controls had CD8+ Simpson's diversity values that were not significantly distinct. Found in both controls and patients were approximately 29 CD8+ CDR3 sequences.

For CDR3 and TCR beta VDJ profiling, genomic DNA was the template used. A single record per CDR3 protein comes from TCRdb applying MiXCR to the reads. In the table there are 250,000 to 350,000 distinct CDR3 sequences, roughly 50% of which are singletons. Trimming took off 4 bases at V and 1 base at J, with 22 bases between the two ends. The CDR3 extends over 18 amino acids. Germline V gene lookup returns CDR1 SGHVS and CDR2 FNYEAQ. On this clonotype: Its target is not known.

The TCR comes from a human donor with severe aplastic anemia or a healthy control (not recorded which). The chain carries TRBV7-6 and TRBJ2-5; D may be TRBD2 (6 bases). The material sequenced was sorted CD4+, CD8+, or CD8+CD57+ T cells (not recorded which) from PBMCs. CDR3 DNA sequence: TGTGCCAGCAGCTCCTTTCCGGGGGTAAGGCGGTCCCAAGAGACCCAGTACTTC. Protein product: CASSSFPGVRRSQETQYF.